This TCR beta chain derives from a study of blood T cell repertoires in COVID-19 (dated by TCRdb to 2019 to 2021). Some background on the complete study: Samples from collaborators originated in the United States, Italy and Spain and spanned both the acute and convalescent phases of COVID-19. The prospective study material was composed of cDNA or gDNA derived from T cells, B-cell-depleted T cells, or PBMCs. Deeply sampled blood TCRbeta repertoires from subjects exposed to, actively infected with, or recovered from COVID-19 were included in the dataset. A freely available public database, intended as a resource for researchers studying the immune response to SARS-CoV-2, is where the repertoires were released. The samples were drawn from two sources: the first 160 participants of the ongoing ImmuneRACE study, and 1,254 subjects contributed by 6 global collaborators. A de-identified subject ID, COVID-19 status, age in years and sex were almost always included in the sample metadata. Where HLA class I and class II types were available, the types were taken from metadata supplied by the sample provider, not from assay-based typing. General findings and caveats noted by the study authors: Clinical and demographic metadata were provided uncurated, with the amount varying by source and participant.

TCRbeta CDR3 regions were amplified from genomic DNA using the immunoSEQ Assay, a bias-controlled multiplex PCR. On the authors' methods: The number of nucleated cells in each sample was estimated from the amplification of reference gene primers within the assay. To quantify the absolute abundance of each unique TCRbeta CDR3 rearrangement, sequence reads were collapsed and filtered. Productive Simpson clonality was computed per sample as the square root of Simpson's diversity index over productive rearrangements. Held by TCRdb, this immuneACCESS table contains in-frame sequences only and omits some clones. Under half of the omission traces to an unresolved V gene where checked; the cause of the rest is unknown. V, J and clone size are those of that table, while D and trimming were read from the DNA. The sample table records about 140,000 clones; 88% of these occur just once. The top ten constitute more than 2.5% of the sample.

In Seattle, one collaborating source enrolled patients while the infection was active and tracked those patients longitudinally over the course of disease. Collaborating institutions collected whole blood in K2EDTA tubes following their own protocols. For TCRbeta analysis, collaborators shipped samples in one of three forms: frozen whole blood, isolated PBMCs, or DNA extracted from either of those sample types. A remark on this clone: Its antigen remains unidentified. No base qualities exist here, and no much larger clone lies one base off it.

V is reduced by 3 bases and J by 1 base, leaving a spacing of 10 bases between them. The cysteine opens and the phenylalanine closes a CDR3 of 15 amino acids. Of all the DNA, just the CDR3 is kept, 45 bases in frame from base 1. Taken from the germline V gene (reference sequence), the CDR1 and CDR2 loops are LNHDA and SQIVND. The receptor chain draws on TRBV19 and TRBJ2-1, with no confidently assigned D gene. This receptor was taken from a human donor with COVID-19, enrolled during active disease. The donor label of this sample is uncertain. The sequencing input was peripheral blood. The DNA sequence reads TGTGCCAGTAGTATTGAGGCAGTATCCTACAATGAGCAGTTCTTC. This codes for CASSIEAVSYNEQFF.